The 20 T cell receptor beta chains in this list originate from one sample, sequenced in a study of cytomegalovirus exposure and HLA in healthy donors. Primers: 60 Vbeta forward and 13 Jbeta reverse. The repertoire was sequenced with immunoSEQ multiplex PCR; TCRdb's copy has only in-frame clones and lacks some. The repertoire consists of over 100,000 clones, with about 60% occurring once and the leading ten covering roughly 2.2%. The sample consisted of PBMCs. These receptors were collected from a woman aged 25-40 years in good health and CMV-seronegative.

This chain links TRBV28 with TRBJ2-3; TRBD2 aligns across 8 bases. The V gene's germline CDR1 is MDHEN and CDR2 SYDVKM. V lost 3 bases, J lost 2 bases, and 7 bases stayed unmatched. The CDR3 spans 16 residues. This CDR3 is CASSFGGVEITDTQYF. In DNA form, the CDR3 reads TGTGCCAGCAGTTTCGGGGGGGTAGAGATCACAGATACGCAGTATTTT.

V and J are TRBV7-9 and TRBJ2-7, with TRBD1 matching over 7 bases. Trimming at V came to 4 bases and at J to 2 bases, leaving 8 bases not matched to a gene. The germline V gene has CDR1 SEHNR and CDR2 FQNEAQ (reference sequence). There are 15 residues in the CDR3. The chain's CDR3 is CASSSATGYPYEQYF. The CDR3 nucleotides are TGTGCCAGCAGCTCTGCGACAGGGTACCCCTACGAGCAGTACTTC.

V is TRBV6-5 and J is TRBJ1-1, with TRBD1 matching over 7 bases. Germline V gene lookup returns CDR1 MNHEY and CDR2 SVGAGI. This CDR3 contains 13 residues. Unmatched junction bases numbered 14, after V lost 10 bases and J lost 9 bases. CDR3: CATRIEGARKAFF. In nucleotides, the CDR3 is TGTGCCACCAGGATTGAGGGGGCGCGGAAAGCTTTCTTT.

The V gene is TRBV19, the J gene TRBJ2-7, with TRBD1 as a possible D gene (6 bases). The V and J ends lost 1 base and 2 bases respectively, with 15 bases between them. The CDR3 runs to 16 residues. CDR1 is LNHDA, CDR2 SQIVND, per germline (reference sequence). CDR3 sequence: CASSIAFRTETYEQYF. The CDR3 DNA reads as TGTGCCAGTAGTATAGCTTTTCGGACAGAGACCTACGAGCAGTACTTC.

This chain joins TRBV21-1 and TRBJ2-7; the D segment call TRBD2 is taken from the table without a DNA check. TRBV21-1 is a pseudogene locus. The CDR3 is made up of 16 amino acids. The CDR3 here is CASSTLGGGPPYEQYF. The CDR3, as DNA: TGTGCCAGCAGCACTTTGGGCGGGGGTCCACCCTACGAGCAGTACTTC.

Only a few counts were recorded for this clone. The rearrangement joins TRBV19 to TRBJ2-3; possible D gene TRBD2, 5 bases. The V end was cut by 4 bases, the J end by 3 bases, with 8 bases between. The CDR3 has 13 residues. Germline V gene sequence: CDR1 LNHDA, CDR2 SQIVND (reference sequence). CDR3 bases: TGTGCCAGTAGTAGGACTTTTACAGATACGCAGTATTTT. Its protein is CASSRTFTDTQYF.

V usage is TRBV6-1 and J usage is TRBJ2-5; TRBD1 might be the D (5 bases). CDR1 MNHNS and CDR2 SASEGT come from the germline V gene. This CDR3 has 13 residues. The V end was cut by 5 bases, the J end by 1 base, with 8 bases between. The CDR3 DNA reads TGTGCCAGCAGTCCCAGGGCCCAAGAGACCCAGTACTTC. It yields the protein CASSPRAQETQYF.

The V and J genes are TRBV28 and TRBJ1-2; D gene uncertain. The CDR3 length is 14 residues. Trimming shortened V by 3 bases and J by 4 bases, and 12 bases separated the two germline ends. Germline CDR1 and CDR2: MDHEN and SYDVKM. The CDR3 loop reads CASSLVSTPYGYTF. The CDR3 nucleotides are TGTGCCAGCAGTTTGGTCAGTACGCCCTATGGCTACACCTTC.

This clone was seen only a few times. The gene calls are TRBV6-1 and TRBJ1-2, with 7 bases lining up with TRBD1. Looked up from germline, CDR1 is MNHNS and CDR2 is SASEGT. CDR3 length equals 16 residues. V shed 3 bases and J 8 bases; nucleotides not matched to a gene: 15. The CDR3 here is CASSDAETDRVRGYTF. CDR3 nucleotide sequence: TGTGCCAGCAGTGACGCAGAAACCGACAGGGTTCGGGGCTACACCTTC.

The chain is built from TRBV7-9 and TRBJ2-7; D may be TRBD1 (6 bases). From germline, CDR1 is SEHNR and CDR2 FQNEAQ (reference sequence). Trimming took 1 base from V and 2 from J, leaving 15 bases between them. This CDR3 comprises 16 residues. The CDR3 region is CASSLEAQGRPYEQYF. CDR3 DNA: TGTGCCAGCAGCTTAGAGGCGCAGGGGCGCCCCTACGAGCAGTACTTC.

This chain links TRBV15 with TRBJ1-5, with D unresolved. V was pared by 0 bases and J by 3 bases, with 6 bases between. The CDR3 has 14 residues. Germline CDR1 and CDR2: LNHNV and YYDKDF (reference sequence). In DNA, the CDR3 is TGTGCCACCAGCAGAGAACAGACCAATCAGCCCCAGCATTTT. It encodes CATSREQTNQPQHF.

This clone has a handful of counts. The V gene is TRBV6-5, the J gene TRBJ2-3; D may be TRBD1 (6 bases). This CDR3 comprises 16 residues. V was cut by 2 bases and J by 1 base, with 13 bases left in between. Germline CDR1 reads MNHEY; CDR2 reads SVGAGI. The CDR3 reads CASSYNSGAGTDTQYF. CDR3 bases: TGTGCCAGCAGTTACAACTCAGGGGCAGGCACAGATACGCAGTATTTT.

This clone was observed a handful of times. J is TRBJ2-3 and V is TRBV6-4; D gene ambiguous. V dropped 0 bases and J dropped 2 bases, with 9 bases sitting between them. Per germline, CDR1 MRHNA and CDR2 SNTAGT. The CDR3 totals 15 residues. CDR3 amino acids: CASSDSYTSTDTQYF. For the CDR3, the DNA is TGTGCCAGCAGTGACTCGTACACCTCCACAGATACGCAGTATTTT.

The chain carries TRBV19 and TRBJ2-7; 10 positions match TRBD1. This CDR3 is built from 15 residues. Trimming took 5 bases from V and 4 from J; bases not matched to a gene: 8. Germline CDR1 reads LNHDA; CDR2 reads SQIVND (reference sequence). CDR3 protein: CASSAAGTGVYEQYF. The CDR3 region has the DNA TGTGCCAGTAGTGCGGCCGGGACAGGGGTATACGAGCAGTACTTC.

This rearrangement joins TRBV18 to TRBJ2-6; no clear D gene. In germline, CDR1 is KGHSH, CDR2 LQKENI. The CDR3 covers 17 residues. Between the trimmed V and J ends, which lost 3 bases and 0 bases, there was a span of 12 bases. The CDR3 here is CASSPRLLSSGANVLTF. CDR3 nucleotide sequence: TGTGCCAGCTCACCCAGGCTTTTAAGCTCTGGGGCCAACGTCCTGACTTTC.

The chain combines TRBV5-1 with TRBJ2-3; 7 bases match TRBD2. The ends lost 0 bases at V and 0 bases at J; junction bases unmatched: 4. Germline loops: CDR1 SGHRS, CDR2 YFSETQ. The length of the CDR3 is 16 residues. The CDR3 sequence: CASSLASAGSTDTQYF. The CDR3 region has the DNA TGCGCCAGCAGCTTGGCGTCAGCGGGAAGCACAGATACGCAGTATTTT.

This clone was picked up a small number of times. CDR3 protein: CASSYGSSYNSPLHF. CDR3 nucleotides: TGTGCCAGCAGTTACGGGAGCTCCTATAATTCACCCCTCCACTTT. The V and J genes are TRBV6-5 and TRBJ1-6; no clear D. The CDR3 consists of 15 residues. Germline V gene sequence: CDR1 MNHEY, CDR2 SVGAGI. With 2 bases removed from V and 0 bases from J, the gap between germline ends came to 5 bases.

The chain has TRBV6-5 and TRBJ2-2; D possibly corresponds to TRBD1 (5 bases). Deletions cut 4 bases from V and 1 base from J, with 10 bases between. The CDR3 sequence is 15 residues long. The V gene's germline CDR1 is MNHEY and CDR2 SVGAGI. DNA for the CDR3: TGTGCCAGCAGTTCTCCCGACAGGAACACCGGGGAGCTGTTTTTT. It specifies CASSSPDRNTGELFF.

The chain uses TRBV10-1 and TRBJ2-7; TRBD2 agrees at 14 bases. The CDR3 spans 18 residues. The germline V gene encodes CDR1 WNHNN and CDR2 SYGVQD (reference sequence). Germline trimming cut 4 bases from V and 3 bases from J; bases unmatched to any gene: 11. This CDR3 is CASSVPGLAGDTNYEQYF. The CDR3 bases are TGCGCCAGCAGTGTCCCGGGACTAGCGGGAGACACGAACTACGAGCAGTACTTC.

The rearrangement joins TRBV7-2 to TRBJ2-7; 7 nucleotides match TRBD1. There are 14 residues in the CDR3. Germline CDR1 is SGHTA and CDR2 is FQGNSA. After removal of 5 bases from V and 7 bases from J, the junction contained 11 bases not matched to a gene. For the CDR3, the DNA is TGTGCCAGCAGCCCCGGGACAGTCCCTTTGGAGCAGTACTTC. Its protein is CASSPGTVPLEQYF.